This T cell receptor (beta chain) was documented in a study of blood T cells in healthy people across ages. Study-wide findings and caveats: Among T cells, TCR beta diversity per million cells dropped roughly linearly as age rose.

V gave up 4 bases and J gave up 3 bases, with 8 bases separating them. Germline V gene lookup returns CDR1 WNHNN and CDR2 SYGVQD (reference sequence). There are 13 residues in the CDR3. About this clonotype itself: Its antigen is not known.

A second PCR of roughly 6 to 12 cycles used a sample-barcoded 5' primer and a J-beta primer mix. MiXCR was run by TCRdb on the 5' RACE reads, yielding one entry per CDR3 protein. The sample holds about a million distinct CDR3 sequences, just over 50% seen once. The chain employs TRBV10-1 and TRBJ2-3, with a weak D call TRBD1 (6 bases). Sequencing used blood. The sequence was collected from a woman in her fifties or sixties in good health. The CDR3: CASSVTGTDTQYF. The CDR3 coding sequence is TGCGCCAGCAGTGTTACAGGGACAGATACGCAGTATTTT.